This TCR beta chain is from a study of OX40 agonist ivuxolimab in advanced cancers. TCRdb's table, derived via immunoSEQ multiplex PCR, lists solely in-frame clones and lacks some. The sample consists of roughly 80,000 clones, roughly 85% of them appearing once. Sequenced here: CD4+ or CD8+ T cells sorted from blood, sampled in a trial of the OX40 agonist ivuxolimab. The sequence came from an adult with an advanced solid tumor such as melanoma, head and neck, liver or kidney cancer.

CDR3 protein: CASSLTGTGSQETQYF. The CDR3 DNA is TGTGCCAGCAGCCTCACCGGGACAGGGTCCCAAGAGACCCAGTACTTC. The genes are TRBV7-9 and TRBJ2-5; 9 nucleotides agree with TRBD1. The CDR3 consists of 16 residues. Unmatched junction bases numbered 8, after V lost 5 bases and J lost 1 base. The germline V gene encodes CDR1 SEHNR and CDR2 FQNEAQ (reference sequence).